Shown below are 8 T cell receptor beta chains from a single sample sequenced in a study of T cells in Graves' hyperthyroidism and ophthalmopathy (dated by TCRdb to 2018 to 2020). Library preparation used multiplex PCR. The instrument given in TCRdb is Illumina HiSeq 2000. The TCR beta CDR3 regions were amplified from the RNA transcripts. The first round of RT-PCR for the TCR CDR3 was performed with the HTBI primer set and the Qiagen OneStep RT-PCR kit. TCRdb reanalyzed the raw reads on its own, using fastp at Q25 for trimming and MiXCR for clone calling, and kept in-frame beta chains. Every entry covers one CDR3 protein and lists the most common genes and DNA from its rows. The sample table shows 560,000 or so distinct CDR3 sequences, and 46% are seen once. Jointly, the top ten make up roughly 8.2% of the sample. Sequenced input: peripheral blood or thyroid tissue (not recorded which). These TCRs come from a woman younger than 30 with Graves' hyperthyroidism. Donor details come from another sample of the same person, matched by shared clones.

V is TRBV11-1 and J is TRBJ1-4; D remains ambiguous. Trimming left V 6 bases short and J 0 bases short, with 11 bases between. This CDR3 has 15 residues. CDR1 and CDR2 (germline): SGHAT, FQDESV (reference sequence). DNA for the CDR3: TGTGCCAGCAGTGAAGCAGCGGCAACTAATGAAAAACTGTTTTTT. Amino acids: CASSEAAATNEKLFF. Full variable domain (rest looked up from reference TRBV11-1 and TRBJ1-4): EAEVAQSPRYKITEKSQAVAFWCDPISGHATLYWYRQILGQGPELLVQFQDESVVDDSQLPKDRFSAERLKGVDSTLKIQPAELGDSAMYLCASSEAAATNEKLFFGSGTQLSVL.

The CDR3 protein is CATSRAGPPTQYF. CDR3 nucleotide sequence: TGTGCCACCAGCAGAGCCGGGCCACCGACCCAGTACTTC. The rearrangement joins TRBV15 to TRBJ2-5, with D hard to call. The V end lost 1 base, the J end lost 7 bases, and 10 bases lay between the germline ends. In germline, CDR1 is LNHNV, CDR2 YYDKDF (reference sequence). CDR3 length: 13 amino acids.

The gene calls are TRBV27 and TRBJ1-1; D remains ambiguous. V shed 6 bases and J shed 1 base, with 9 bases lying between them. CDR3 length: 13 residues. Per the germline V gene, CDR1 is MNHEY and CDR2 is SMNVEV (reference sequence). This CDR3 is CASRLTENTEAFF. The CDR3 DNA follows: TGTGCCAGCAGACTTACAGAGAACACTGAAGCTTTCTTT.

In this sample, this clonotype turned up many times. This chain links TRBV7-2 with TRBJ2-5, with 9 bases matching TRBD2. V lost 4 bases and J lost 7; bases outside the gene matches: 10. This CDR3 has 15 residues. Germline values: CDR1 SGHTA, CDR2 FQGNSA. The CDR3 reads CASSSYSGSLGTQYF. DNA of the CDR3: TGTGCCAGCAGCTCCTATAGCGGGAGTTTGGGGACCCAGTACTTC. Using reference TRBV7-2 and TRBJ2-5 for the parts outside the CDR3, the full variable domain is GAGVSQSPSNKVTEKGKDVELRCDPISGHTALYWYRQSLGQGLEFLIYFQGNSAPDKSGLPSDRFSAERTGGSVSTLTIQRTQQEDSAVYLCASSSYSGSLGTQYFGPGTRLLVL.

This clonotype has more than one count but fewer than ten. The gene calls are TRBV19 and TRBJ1-5, with 7 positions matching TRBD1. Losses at the gene ends were 7 bases for V and 7 bases for J; bases not matched to a gene: 10. The germline V gene has CDR1 LNHDA and CDR2 SQIVND (reference sequence). CDR3 size: 14 residues. CDR3 nucleotide sequence: TGTGCCAGTAACGTGGGAGGGGGCAGGCAGCCCCAGCATTTT. This sequence encodes CASNVGGGRQPQHF.

This chain connects TRBV15 to TRBJ1-5; D remains unclear. V lost 0 bases and J lost 2, with 14 bases in between. The germline CDR1 and CDR2 sequences are LNHNV and YYDKDF (reference sequence). The CDR3 covers 17 residues. The CDR3 sequence: CATSRDGGGWGNQPQHF. Written as DNA, the CDR3 is TGTGCCACCAGCAGAGATGGAGGCGGTTGGGGCAATCAGCCCCAGCATTTT.

The chain carries TRBV10-3 and TRBJ1-3; the D gene is possibly TRBD1 (5 bases). The CDR3 sequence is 14 residues long. Germline V lookup: CDR1 ENHRY, CDR2 SYGVKD. Trimming stripped 2 bases from V and 4 bases from J, with 9 bases between. CDR3 protein: CAISEDSRGNTIYF. The CDR3 region has the DNA TGTGCCATCAGTGAGGACAGCCGAGGAAACACCATATATTTT.

This clonotype appeared a single time. A much more abundant neighbour one base away suggests this may be a read error. The rearrangement joins TRBV15 to TRBJ1-2; 8 bases map to TRBD1. V lost 5 bases, J lost 6 bases, and 11 bases stayed unmatched. Germline CDR1 LNHNV, CDR2 YYDKDF (reference sequence). CDR3 length: 15 residues. The CDR3 DNA follows: TGTGCCACCAGCGGATACGTCGAGACAGGGGATGGCTACACCTTC. Translation gives CATSGYVETGDGYTF.